These T cell receptor beta chains were read from a single sample in a study of blood T cell repertoires in COVID-19. Repertoires were generated with immunoSEQ multiplex PCR, while TCRdb's copy carries only in-frame clones and drops some. The data contain around 86,000 clones, around 82% of them singletons. The material sequenced was peripheral blood. The receptors originated from a human donor in a cohort sampled during active COVID-19. Each CDR3 is given with its conserved first and last residue. The order of the fields is V gene, J gene, D gene, clone size, CDR3 protein, CDR3 DNA. D genes are given only for firm matches. Size values are once, few and many counts, or a class for expanded clones, and some rows have none.

TRBV12-3/TRBV12-4	TRBJ1-1	.	.	CASSSGVVEAFF	TGTGCCAGCTCATCAGGGGTTGTTGAAGCTTTCTTT
TRBV3-1/TRBV3-2	TRBJ1-1	TRBD1	.	CASSQRTGTGETEAFF	TGTGCCAGCAGCCAACGGACTGGGACAGGCGAGACTGAAGCTTTCTTT
TRBV5-5	TRBJ1-1	.	once	CASSLGANTEAFF	TGTGCCAGCAGCTTAGGAGCAAACACTGAAGCTTTCTTT
TRBV7-8	TRBJ2-1	.	.	CASSPRAGANKANEQFF	TGTGCCAGCAGCCCGAGGGCGGGGGCAAACAAGGCCAATGAGCAGTTCTTC
TRBV11-2	TRBJ2-7	TRBD2	few	CASSLEAGVFSYEQYF	TGTGCCAGCAGCTTAGAGGCGGGAGTGTTCTCCTACGAGCAGTACTTC
TRBV19	TRBJ2-1	TRBD2	.	CASSKVTSGFYNEQFF	TGTGCCAGTAGTAAGGTGACTAGCGGTTTTTACAATGAGCAGTTCTTC
TRBV6-2/TRBV6-3	TRBJ1-5	TRBD1	few	CASSSSTGVYSNQPQHF	TGTGCCAGCAGTTCCTCAACAGGGGTGTATAGCAATCAGCCCCAGCATTTT
TRBV14	TRBJ2-1	.	.	CASSLGLGAPYNEQFF	TGTGCCAGCAGCTTAGGGTTGGGAGCCCCATACAATGAGCAGTTCTTC
TRBV27	TRBJ1-2	.	.	CASSLGGDGYTF	TGTGCCAGCAGTTTAGGAGGGGATGGCTACACCTTC
TRBV5-1	TRBJ2-3	TRBD2	.	CASSPNLAGGGDTQYF	TGCGCCAGCAGCCCGAACCTAGCGGGAGGAGGGGATACGCAGTATTTT
TRBV7-2	TRBJ2-4	TRBD1	.	CASSRTGKNIQYF	TGTGCCAGCAGCCGGACAGGCAAAAACATTCAGTACTTC
TRBV24-1	TRBJ2-3	.	.	CATSDGQPDTQYF	TGTGCCACCAGTGATGGACAGCCAGATACGCAGTATTTT
TRBV18	TRBJ1-2	.	.	CASSPPGLPTYGYTF	TGTGCCAGCTCACCCCCGGGACTACCAACCTATGGCTACACCTTC
TRBV6-1	TRBJ1-2	.	.	CASSEQGISNYGYTF	TGTGCCAGCAGTGAACAGGGGATTTCTAACTATGGCTACACCTTC
TRBV11-3	TRBJ2-7	TRBD1	.	CASSYRQGSEQYF	TGTGCCAGCAGCTACCGACAGGGTTCTGAGCAGTACTTC
TRBV19	TRBJ1-2	TRBD1	few	CASSIRTGSEGYTF	TGTGCCAGTAGTATAAGGACAGGGTCTGAGGGCTACACCTTC
TRBV10-2	TRBJ2-3	.	.	CASSPSQVGAQYF	TGCGCCAGCAGTCCTAGCCAGGTTGGGGCGCAGTATTTT
TRBV6-5	TRBJ1-2	.	.	CASSPREIYGYTF	TGTGCCAGCAGTCCCCGGGAGATCTATGGCTACACCTTC
TRBV7-3	TRBJ2-2	TRBD1	.	CASSYGQVSNTGELFF	TGTGCCAGCAGCTATGGACAGGTCTCGAACACCGGGGAGCTGTTTTTT
TRBV7-7	TRBJ2-5	.	.	CASSSATGGEETQYF	TGTGCTAGCAGCTCCGCCACAGGGGGGGAGGAGACCCAGTACTTC
TRBV7-2	TRBJ2-1	.	.	CASSRRGEGEKFF	TGTGCCAGCAGCCGCCGGGGAGAGGGGGAGAAGTTCTTC
TRBV28	TRBJ1-6	TRBD1	once	CASRADRSYNSPLHF	TGTGCCAGCAGAGCGGACAGGTCCTATAATTCACCCCTCCACTTT
TRBV5-6	TRBJ2-5	.	.	CASSLEGVQETQYF	TGTGCCAGCAGCTTGGAAGGGGTCCAAGAGACCCAGTACTTC
TRBV5-1	TRBJ1-5	TRBD1	.	CASSPGQGNQPQHF	TGCGCCAGCAGCCCGGGACAGGGAAATCAGCCCCAGCATTTT
TRBV6-5	TRBJ1-1	TRBD1	.	CASSKQGSNTEAFF	TGTGCCAGCAGTAAACAGGGGAGTAACACTGAAGCTTTCTTT
TRBV19	TRBJ1-2	TRBD1	.	CASSLPGTANYGYTF	TGTGCCAGTAGTCTTCCCGGGACAGCGAACTATGGCTACACCTTC
TRBV30	TRBJ1-5	.	.	CAWSAGAGQPQHF	TGTGCCTGGAGTGCAGGGGCTGGCCAGCCCCAGCATTTT
TRBV5-1	TRBJ1-1	TRBD1	.	CASSLAGTANTEAFF	TGCGCCAGCAGCTTGGCCGGGACAGCTAACACTGAAGCTTTCTTT
TRBV18	TRBJ1-2	.	.	CASSPDSYGYTF	TGTGCCAGCTCACCAGACAGCTATGGCTACACCTTC
TRBV6-5	TRBJ1-1	.	.	CASSNLGGVPEAFF	TGTGCCAGCAGCAACCTGGGAGGTGTCCCTGAAGCTTTCTTT
TRBV3-1/TRBV3-2	TRBJ2-5	.	.	CASSQFRLGQETQYF	TGTGCCAGCAGCCAATTTCGACTAGGCCAAGAGACCCAGTACTTC
TRBV14	TRBJ2-6	.	.	CASSRGSYSGANVLTF	TGTGCCAGCAGCCGAGGCTCCTACTCTGGGGCCAACGTCCTGACTTTC
TRBV10-3	TRBJ2-1	TRBD2	.	CAISEIRGGDLNEQFF	TGTGCCATCAGTGAGATCCGGGGAGGGGATCTCAATGAGCAGTTCTTC
TRBV19	TRBJ2-3	TRBD1	.	CASSSRTGRTDTQYF	TGTGCCAGTAGTTCTCGGACAGGGAGGACAGATACGCAGTATTTT
TRBV6-5	TRBJ1-2	TRBD1	.	CASSYSKGQGDYGYTF	TGTGCCAGCAGTTACTCGAAGGGGCAGGGGGACTATGGCTACACCTTC
TRBV30	TRBJ1-4	TRBD1	.	CAWRDRGSITNEKLFF	TGTGCCTGGCGGGACAGGGGATCGATAACTAATGAAAAACTGTTTTTT
TRBV28	TRBJ1-1	.	.	CASSSPRVTEAFF	TGTGCCAGCAGTTCCCCCCGGGTCACTGAAGCTTTCTTT
TRBV4-2	TRBJ2-3	TRBD1	.	CASSQLGQGPDTQYF	TGTGCCAGCAGCCAACTGGGACAGGGTCCAGATACGCAGTATTTT
TRBV9	TRBJ2-2	.	.	CASTPARTGELFF	TGTGCCAGCACCCCGGCGCGGACCGGGGAGCTGTTTTTT
TRBV19	TRBJ2-5	.	.	CASTSRSGETQYF	TGTGCCAGTACTTCTAGGTCCGGGGAGACCCAGTACTTC
TRBV2	TRBJ2-3	.	.	CASSPQGQRGTDTQYF	TGTGCCAGCAGTCCACAGGGGCAGCGGGGCACAGATACGCAGTATTTT
TRBV30	TRBJ1-5	.	.	CAWSGGPAYSNQPQHF	TGTGCCTGGAGTGGAGGGCCCGCGTATAGCAATCAGCCCCAGCATTTT
TRBV19	TRBJ2-1	TRBD2	.	CASTSIGGLAGRSEQFF	TGTGCCAGTACCAGTATAGGGGGACTAGCGGGGAGGAGTGAGCAGTTCTTC
TRBV25-1	TRBJ2-5	.	once	CASSEFPGDSGIEETQYF	TGTGCCAGCAGTGAATTTCCGGGGGACTCCGGGATAGAAGAGACCCAGTACTTC
TRBV27	TRBJ2-1	TRBD1	.	CASTSRGQPISYNEQFF	TGTGCCAGCACCTCAAGGGGACAGCCCATCTCCTACAATGAGCAGTTCTTC
TRBV7-2	TRBJ2-5	TRBD2	few	CASSFGGTRGETQYF	TGTGCCAGCAGCTTTGGCGGGACTAGAGGAGAGACCCAGTACTTC
TRBV4-1	TRBJ2-5	.	.	CASSQDLSGQETQYF	TGCGCCAGCAGCCAAGATCTCAGCGGGCAAGAGACCCAGTACTTC
TRBV5-1	TRBJ2-2	TRBD2	once	CASSWMDGGAAELFF	TGCGCCAGCAGCTGGATGGACGGGGGGGCCGCGGAGCTGTTTTTT
TRBV28	TRBJ1-2	.	.	CASSETAPVGYGYTF	TGTGCCAGCAGTGAGACAGCTCCTGTGGGTTATGGCTACACCTTC
TRBV19	TRBJ1-1	.	.	CASSIFGETEAFF	TGTGCCAGTAGTATCTTCGGGGAAACTGAAGCTTTCTTT
TRBV5-1	TRBJ2-7	TRBD1	.	CASSPETGGYEQYF	TGCGCCAGCAGCCCCGAGACAGGGGGCTACGAGCAGTACTTC
TRBV7-9	TRBJ2-5	.	.	CASSPPAGFKKTQYF	TGTGCCAGCAGCCCGCCGGCGGGGTTCAAAAAGACCCAGTACTTC
TRBV10-3	TRBJ1-2	.	.	CAISTGPGYTF	TGTGCCATCAGTACAGGGCCCGGCTACACCTTC
TRBV6-5	TRBJ2-1	.	.	CATSRDGDNEQFF	TGTGCCACCAGCCGGGATGGGGACAATGAGCAGTTCTTC